Detailed here is one T cell receptor (beta chain). Its antigen is as yet unknown. With 6 bases clipped from V and 3 bases from J, the junction kept 9 bases outside the gene matches. The CDR3 is 15 residues long. Germline V gene lookup returns CDR1 MDHEN and CDR2 SYDVKM. The data stem from a study of cytomegalovirus exposure and HLA in healthy donors. Overall study context: The roughly 670 first-cohort repertoires and the roughly 130 validation repertoires shared the same platform, a later analysis reported.

Assay: immunoSEQ multiplex PCR; the TCRdb copy retains only in-frame clones and omits some. The sample holds 150,000 to 200,000 clones, 85% seen once. Overall study results and limits: In the roughly 120 validation repertoires, a later analysis found that first-cohort TCR clusters tended to co-occur. Listed as cytomegalovirus-associated were around 160 TCR beta chains. Reports showed the classifier diagnosing cytomegalovirus status with high specificity and sensitivity.

The chain employs TRBV28 and TRBJ1-1, with 8 bases fitting TRBD1. Sequenced sample: PBMCs. The receptor comes from a man between 18 and 29 years old in good health and CMV-seropositive. The CDR3 coding sequence is TGTGCCAGCAGCGGAGGAAAACAGGGGGACACTGAAGCTTTCTTT. This codes for CASSGGKQGDTEAFF.